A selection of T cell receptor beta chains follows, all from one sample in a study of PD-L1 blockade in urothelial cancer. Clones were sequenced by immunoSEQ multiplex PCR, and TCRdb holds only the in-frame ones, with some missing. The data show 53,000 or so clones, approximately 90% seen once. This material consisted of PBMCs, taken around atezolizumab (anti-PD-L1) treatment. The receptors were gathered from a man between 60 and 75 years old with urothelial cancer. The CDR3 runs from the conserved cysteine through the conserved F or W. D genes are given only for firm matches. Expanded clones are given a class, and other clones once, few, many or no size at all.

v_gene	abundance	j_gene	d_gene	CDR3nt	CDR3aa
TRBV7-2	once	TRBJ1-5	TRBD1	TGTGCCAGCAGCCCACAGGGACAGGGGATTCAGCCCCAGCATTTT	CASSPQGQGIQPQHF
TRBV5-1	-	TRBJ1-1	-	TGCGCCAGCAGCTTGGCCTCAGGGAACACTGAAGCTTTCTTT	CASSLASGNTEAFF
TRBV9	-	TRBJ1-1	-	TGTGCCAGCAGCGCCGACGGACAGAGCTCAGAAGCTTTCTTT	CASSADGQSSEAFF
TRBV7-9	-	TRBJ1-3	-	TGTGCCAGCAGCTTATCAGGGGCTGGAAACACCATATATTTT	CASSLSGAGNTIYF
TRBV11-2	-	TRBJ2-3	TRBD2	TGTGCCAGCAGCCCAAAAACGGGACTAGCGGGGGGGAACCGAAGTACGCAGTATTTT	CASSPKTGLAGGNRSTQYF
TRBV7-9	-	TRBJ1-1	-	TGTGCCAGCAGCTTACCGGTTATGCGGGACACTGAAGCTTTCTTT	CASSLPVMRDTEAFF
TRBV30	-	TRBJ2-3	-	TGTGCCTGGAGTCTCCTTCCGCCGGGGACAGATACGCAGTATTTT	CAWSLLPPGTDTQYF
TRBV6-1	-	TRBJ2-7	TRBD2	TGTGCCAGCAGTGAATCCCCCTTAGCGGGAGGTTCCTACGAGCAGTACTTC	CASSESPLAGGSYEQYF
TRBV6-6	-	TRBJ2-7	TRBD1	TGTGCCAGCAGCCGGACAGGGAGGGAGCAGTACTTC	CASSRTGREQYF
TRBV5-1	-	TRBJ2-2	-	TGCGCCAGCAAAGCGAGCGGGGAGCTGTTTTTT	CASKASGELFF
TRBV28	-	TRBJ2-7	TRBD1	TGTGCCAGCAGTTTACTGACAGGGAGCTACGAGCAGTACTTC	CASSLLTGSYEQYF
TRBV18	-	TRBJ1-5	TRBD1	TGTGCCAGCTCACCACCGGGACAGGGGGTCGGGCAGCCCCAGCATTTT	CASSPPGQGVGQPQHF
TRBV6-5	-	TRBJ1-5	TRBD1	TGTGCCAGCAGTGACAGGGCTAATCAGCCCCAGCATTTT	CASSDRANQPQHF
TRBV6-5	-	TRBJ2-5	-	TGTGCCAGCAGTTATGAGGGGACTCCAGACGAGACCCAGTACTTC	CASSYEGTPDETQYF
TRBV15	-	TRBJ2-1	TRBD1	TGTGCCACCAGCAGACCTGACAGGGGTCATGAGCAGTTCTTC	CATSRPDRGHEQFF
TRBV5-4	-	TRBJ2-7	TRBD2	TGTGCCAGCAGCCCGGGACTAGCGGGGGGGTGGGAGCAGTACTTC	CASSPGLAGGWEQYF
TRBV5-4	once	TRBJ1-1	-	TGTGCCAGCAGCGCAGGGGTGAACACTGAAGCTTTCTTT	CASSAGVNTEAFF
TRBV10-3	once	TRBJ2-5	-	TGTGCCATCAGTGATAGTGGGGGGGAGACCCAGTACTTC	CAISDSGGETQYF
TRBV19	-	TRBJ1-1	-	TGTGCCACCGTGGGACTGCCCGGGGAAATGAACACTGAAGCTTTCTTT	CATVGLPGEMNTEAFF
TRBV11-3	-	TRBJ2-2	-	TGTGCCAGCAGCCGAACGTGGCCCGGGACTCACACCGGGGAGCTGTTTTTT	CASSRTWPGTHTGELFF
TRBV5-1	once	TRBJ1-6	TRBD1	TGCGCCAGCAGCTTGGTACCGGGGGACAGGGGGAAATCACCCCTCCACTTT	CASSLVPGDRGKSPLHF
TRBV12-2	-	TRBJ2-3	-	TGTGCAAGTCGCTTAGCGACGGGGGGATCCACAGATACGCAGTATTTT	CASRLATGGSTDTQYF
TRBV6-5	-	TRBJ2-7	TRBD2	TGTGCCAGCAGCCGCAGCGGGGGCCCCTACGAGCAGTACTTC	CASSRSGGPYEQYF
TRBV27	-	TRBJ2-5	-	TGTGCCAGCAGTAAAGGGGTCCAAGAGACCCAGTACTTC	CASSKGVQETQYF
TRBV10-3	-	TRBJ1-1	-	TGTGCCATAGGACAGTCGAACACTGAAGCTTTCTTT	CAIGQSNTEAFF
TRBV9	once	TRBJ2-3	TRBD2	TGTGCCAGCAGCGCTAGCGGGGGCTCAGATACGCAGTATTTT	CASSASGGSDTQYF
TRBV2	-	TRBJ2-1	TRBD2	TGTGCCAGCAGTGAAATGGGACTAGCGAACAATGAGCAGTTCTTC	CASSEMGLANNEQFF
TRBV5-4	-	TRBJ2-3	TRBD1	TGTGCCAGCAGCTTGGCCCGTCTAACCAGGGGGAATACGCAGTATTTT	CASSLARLTRGNTQYF
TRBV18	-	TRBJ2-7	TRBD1	TGTGCCAGCTCACTGACAGGGGGATCCTACGAGCAGTACTTC	CASSLTGGSYEQYF
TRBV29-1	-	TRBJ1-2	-	TGCAGCGTTATTCCCGGCAGGGCTAATGGCTACACCTTC	CSVIPGRANGYTF
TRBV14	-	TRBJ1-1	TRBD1	TGTGCCAGCAGCCAAGATTTCCCAAACAGGGGAGTAGGCACTGAAGCTTTCTTT	CASSQDFPNRGVGTEAFF
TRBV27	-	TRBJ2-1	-	TGTGCCAGCAGTGCCCGACAGCTCTCCTACAATGAGCAGTTCTTC	CASSARQLSYNEQFF
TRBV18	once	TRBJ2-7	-	TGTGCCAGCTCGCTAGACCTAACCCCCGGGAACGCTCCCCTATTC	CASSLDLTPGNAPLF
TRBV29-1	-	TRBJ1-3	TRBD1	TGCAGCGTTGGACAGGGGGCTGCGGGAAACACCATATATTTT	CSVGQGAAGNTIYF
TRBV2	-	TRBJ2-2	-	TGTGCCAGCAGGGCCGAGAGGGCCGGGGAGCTGTTTTTT	CASRAERAGELFF
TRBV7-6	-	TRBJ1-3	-	TGTGCCAGCAGCGGCAGCTCTGGAAACACCATATATTTT	CASSGSSGNTIYF
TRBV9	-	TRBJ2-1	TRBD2	TGTGCCAGCAGCGTAACTAGCGGCCCAGGGGATGAGCAGTTCTTC	CASSVTSGPGDEQFF
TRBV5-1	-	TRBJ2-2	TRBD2	TGCGCCAGCAGCTTGGTGGCTAGCGGGGGATACGAATATAACACCGGGGAGCTGTTTTTT	CASSLVASGGYEYNTGELFF
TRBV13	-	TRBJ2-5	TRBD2	TGTGCCAGCAGCCACGGGACGGGAGGACTAGCGGGGAATGAAGAGACCCAGTACTTC	CASSHGTGGLAGNEETQYF
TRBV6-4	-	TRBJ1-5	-	TGTGCCAGCAGTCGACAGGAGAATCAGCCCCAGCATTTT	CASSRQENQPQHF
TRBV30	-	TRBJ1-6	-	TGTGCCTGGAGTCCCGGGTCAGCGGTCTCACCCCTCCACTTT	CAWSPGSAVSPLHF
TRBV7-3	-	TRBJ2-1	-	TGTGCCAGCAGCTTCGGGGGAGACAATGAGCAGTTCTTC	CASSFGGDNEQFF
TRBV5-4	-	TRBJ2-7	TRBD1	TGTGCCAGCAGCTTGGTATCAGGGGGCGGGCACGAGCAGTACTTC	CASSLVSGGGHEQYF
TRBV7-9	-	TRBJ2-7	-	TGTGCCAGCAGCTTAGATCGGGGTTCGCACGAGCAGTACTTC	CASSLDRGSHEQYF
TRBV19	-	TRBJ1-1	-	TGTGCCAGTAGTAGGAGTGCGAACACTGAAGCTTTCTTT	CASSRSANTEAFF
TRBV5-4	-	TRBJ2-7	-	TGTGCCAGCAGCCAGGTGGGGGACTCGCACGGTTACGAGCAGTACTTC	CASSQVGDSHGYEQYF
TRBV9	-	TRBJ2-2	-	TGTGCCAGCAGCGTAAAGACAAACACCGGGGAGCTGTTTTTT	CASSVKTNTGELFF
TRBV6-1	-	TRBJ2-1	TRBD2	TGTGCCAGCAGTGAAGCGCGGGGGGTCGTAAGCTCCTACAATGAGCAGTTCTTC	CASSEARGVVSSYNEQFF
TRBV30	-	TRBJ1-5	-	TGTGCCTGGAGAGTCGAGGGGGGGACGAGAACTCAGCCCCAGCATTTT	CAWRVEGGTRTQPQHF
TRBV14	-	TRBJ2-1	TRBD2	TGTGCCAGCAGCCAAGATCATGCGGGAGGGAATGAGCAGTTCTTC	CASSQDHAGGNEQFF
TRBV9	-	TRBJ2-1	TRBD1	TGTGCCAGCAGCGGCCAGGGGGCTACAAATGAGCAGTTCTTC	CASSGQGATNEQFF
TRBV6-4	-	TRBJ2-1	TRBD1	TGTGCCAGCAGTGACTCTTCCTCAGGGGGTCGGAATGAGCAGTTCTTC	CASSDSSSGGRNEQFF
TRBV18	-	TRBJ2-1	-	TGTGCCAGCTCACCAGCGGGGATATATAACATTGAGCAGTTCTTC	CASSPAGIYNIEQFF
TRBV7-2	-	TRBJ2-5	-	TGTGCCAGCAGTCATGACAGGATCTCTCAAGAGACCCAGTACTTC	CASSHDRISQETQYF
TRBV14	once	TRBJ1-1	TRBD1	TGTGCCAGCAGCCAAATGGGACAGGACAGCACTGAAGCTTTCTTT	CASSQMGQDSTEAFF